A selection of T cell receptor beta chains follows, all from one sample in a study of tumor-infiltrating lymphocytes in primary liver carcinoma. Using its own MiXCR run on the multiplex PCR reads, TCRdb lists one record per CDR3 protein. The sample has 20,000 or so distinct CDR3 sequences, approximately 70% seen once. The material sequenced was liver tumor tissue from sampling region 1. Receptors originate from a man in his forties or fifties with primary liver carcinoma and hepatitis B virus infection. Each CDR3 is given with its conserved first and last residue. The order of the fields is D gene, CDR3 length, J gene, clone size, V gene, CDR3 DNA, CDR3 protein. The D gene is left open where the match is weak. Part of the rows lack a size; the others show once, few, many or a class for expanded clones.

NA	13	TRBJ2-7	NA	TRBV4-1	TGCGCCAGCAGCCAGGACCGTTGGTACGAACAGTACTTC	CASSQDRWYEQYF
NA	15	TRBJ2-7	NA	TRBV20-1	TGCAGTACTAGAAGATCCGGACAGATCTCCTACGAGCAGTATTTC	CSTRRSGQISYEQYF
TRBD2	13	TRBJ2-5	NA	TRBV4-1	TGCTCTAGCAGCCCTAGCGGGAGAGAGACCCAGTATTTC	CSSSPSGRETQYF
NA	15	TRBJ1-5	NA	TRBV5-1	TGCGCCAGCCGCTTGCTCCCAGGGGCCAATCGGCCCCAGCATTTT	CASRLLPGANRPQHF
NA	12	TRBJ2-3	NA	TRBV11-2	TGTGTCAGCAGCGCCAACACAGATATGCAGTATTTT	CVSSANTDMQYF
TRBD2	20	TRBJ2-2	NA	TRBV6-6	TGTGCTAGCGGTCCGCTCGTGGGACTAGCGGGGCCAACGAACACAGGGGAGCTGTTTTTT	CASGPLVGLAGPTNTGELFF
NA	15	TRBJ2-3	medium-sized	TRBV5-5	TGTGCCAGCAGAGGGACCGGCACCTACACAGATACGCAGTATTTT	CASRGTGTYTDTQYF
NA	17	TRBJ2-2	NA	TRBV9	NA	CASSVASGALNTGELSF
NA	11	TRBJ1-2	NA	TRBV6-5	TGTGACAACTTGGGTTCGGAAGGCTACACCTTC	CDNLGSEGYTF
NA	13	TRBJ2-7	NA	TRBV11-2	TGTGCCAGCAGCTTAAGCGGCTCCTGCGACCAGTACTTC	CASSLSGSCDQYF
NA	13	TRBJ2-3	NA	TRBV5-6	TGTGCCAGCAGCTTCGGGAACACACATACGCAGTATTTT	CASSFGNTHTQYF
NA	16	TRBJ2-2	NA	TRBV5-4	TGTGCCAGCAGCCCGGATGACGGGGTGAGCACCGAGGAGCTGTTTTTT	CASSPDDGVSTEELFF
TRBD1	14	TRBJ1-6	many	TRBV11-1	TGTGCCAGTAGCCTACAGGGGGCCAATTCACCCCTCCACTTT	CASSLQGANSPLHF
NA	15	TRBJ2-7	NA	TRBV29-1	TGCAGCGTTGTTGAGAGCAGGCAAAATCCCTACGAGCAGTACTTC	CSVVESRQNPYEQYF
NA	15	TRBJ2-7	NA	TRBV11-2	TGTGTCGGCAGCTCAGAGTCCGGGATCTCTGGCGAGCAGTACTTC	CVGSSESGISGEQYF
TRBD2	19	TRBJ2-7	NA	TRBV10-3	TGTGCCACCACCAAACGATCGGGACTAGCGGGAGGGTTCCCCTACGAGCAGTATTTC	CATTKRSGLAGGFPYEQYF
NA	15	TRBJ2-7	NA	TRBV11-2	TGTAGCAGCAGCTTATCTTCGGGGATTACCTACGAGCAGTACTTC	CSSSLSSGITYEQYF
TRBD2	19	TRBJ2-3	medium-sized	TRBV6-5	TGTGCCAGCAGTTACCAAAATACGACTAGCGGAACTAGCACAGATACGCAGTATTTT	CASSYQNTTSGTSTDTQYF